These T cell receptor beta chains were read from a single sample in a study. TCRdb itself ran the RT-PCR reads through MiXCR, one entry per CDR3 protein. The repertoire holds about 680,000 distinct CDR3 sequences, 12% to 15% seen once, with 3.6% in the top ten. Sample: memory CD4+ T cells from blood. These receptors were obtained from a female donor in good health, serving as a healthy control. Both conserved end residues are part of each CDR3. D genes are given only for firm matches. Part of the rows lack a size; the others show once, few, many or a class for expanded clones.

v_gene,j_gene,d_gene,abundance,CDR3aa,CDR3nt
TRBV20-1,TRBJ2-1,-,-,CSASSGDNEQFF,TGCAGTGCTAGTAGTGGGGACAATGAGCAGTTCTTC
TRBV9,TRBJ2-5,TRBD2,few,CASSTMSGTTQETQYF,TGTGCCAGCAGCACCATGTCCGGGACTACCCAAGAGACCCAGTACTTC
TRBV29-1,TRBJ1-1,TRBD1,-,CSARQGATEAFF,TGCAGCGCCAGACAGGGGGCTACTGAAGCTTTCTTT
TRBV28,TRBJ2-7,-,few,CASSTGRDEQYF,TGTGCCAGCAGTACCGGGCGGGACGAGCAGTACTTC
TRBV29-1,TRBJ2-7,TRBD1,-,CSVRDSSQYF,TGCAGCGTTCGGGACAGTTCGCAGTACTTC
TRBV11-2,TRBJ2-1,TRBD1,-,CASTTNRDRANNEQFF,TGTGCCAGCACCACTAACCGGGACAGAGCTAACAATGAGCAGTTCTTC
TRBV5-1,TRBJ2-2,-,few,CASSFDPGTSRTGELFF,TGCGCCAGCAGCTTCGATCCCGGGACGTCGAGGACCGGGGAGCTGTTTTTT
TRBV7-2,TRBJ2-2,-,-,CASSLGSPYTGELFF,TGTGCCAGCAGCTTAGGCAGCCCATACACCGGGGAGCTGTTTTTT
TRBV6-1,TRBJ1-4,-,-,CASSRSWDDEKLFF,TGTGCCAGCAGTCGAAGTTGGGATGATGAAAAACTGTTTTTT
TRBV7-8,TRBJ2-1,-,few,CASSFQGFYNEQFF,TGTGCCAGCAGTTTCCAGGGTTTCTACAATGAGCAGTTCTTC
TRBV9,TRBJ2-7,TRBD1,few,CASSPFQGARSYEQYF,TGTGCCAGCAGCCCCTTCCAGGGGGCGCGGTCCTACGAGCAGTACTTC
TRBV7-3,TRBJ2-5,TRBD1,few,CASSLMGQGETQYF,TGTGCCAGCAGCTTAATGGGACAGGGAGAGACCCAGTACTTC
TRBV3-1,TRBJ2-3,-,-,CASSQVRLASDTQYF,TGTGCCAGCAGCCAAGTACGGCTAGCATCAGATACGCAGTATTTT
TRBV5-1,TRBJ2-3,TRBD2,once,CASRLLAGSTDTQYF,TGCGCCAGCAGATTACTAGCGGGGAGCACAGATACGCAGTATTTT
TRBV25-1,TRBJ2-1,TRBD2,-,CASSESGRENEQFF,TGTGCCAGCAGTGAATCAGGGCGGGAGAATGAGCAGTTCTTC
TRBV7-2,TRBJ2-7,TRBD1,-,CASSFAGTGPAYEQYF,TGTGCCAGCAGCTTCGCTGGGACAGGGCCTGCCTACGAGCAGTACTTC
TRBV5-1,TRBJ1-1,-,few,CASSSQGPAANTEAFF,TGCGCCAGCAGCTCTCAGGGGCCGGCCGCGAACACTGAAGCTTTCTTT
TRBV15,TRBJ2-7,TRBD1,few,CATSRKGGGQYF,TGTGCCACCAGCAGAAAAGGGGGCGGGCAGTACTTC
TRBV12-3/TRBV12-4,TRBJ1-2,TRBD1,few,CASTALQGGGYTF,TGTGCCAGCACAGCCTTACAGGGGGGAGGCTACACCTTC
TRBV4-1,TRBJ2-3,TRBD2,many,CASSQDSGSGDTQYF,TGCGCCAGCAGCCAAGATAGCGGGAGCGGAGATACGCAGTATTTT
TRBV6-2/TRBV6-3,TRBJ2-7,TRBD1,-,CASSYPTGAQNEQYF,TGTGCCAGCAGTTACCCGACAGGGGCACAGAACGAGCAGTACTTC
TRBV30,TRBJ2-7,-,few,CAWSGGQGILHEQYF,TGTGCCTGGAGCGGGGGACAAGGAATCCTCCACGAGCAGTACTTC
TRBV5-5,TRBJ1-6,-,-,CASSLRTGNAYNSPLHF,TGTGCCAGCAGCTTGCGTACGGGGAACGCCTATAATTCACCCCTCCACTTT
TRBV20-1,TRBJ2-1,-,few,CSARDNGNEQFF,TGCAGTGCTAGAGATAATGGGAATGAGCAGTTCTTC
TRBV4-3,TRBJ1-1,TRBD1,-,CASSQDPGTGWNTEAFF,TGCGCCAGCAGCCAAGATCCCGGGACAGGGTGGAACACTGAAGCTTTCTTT
TRBV7-9,TRBJ1-2,-,-,CASSLQVARGGYTF,TGTGCCAGCAGCTTACAGGTGGCCCGAGGCGGCTACACCTTC
TRBV10-3,TRBJ2-1,-,-,CAISESGTFLNEQFF,TGTGCCATCAGTGAGTCCGGGACTTTCCTCAATGAGCAGTTCTTC
TRBV24-1,TRBJ1-6,-,-,CATSSGFNSPLHF,TGTGCCACCAGCTCAGGGTTTAATTCACCCCTCCACTTT
TRBV5-1,TRBJ2-2,-,-,CASSLLWGTNTGELFF,TGCGCCAGCAGCTTGTTATGGGGCACGAACACCGGGGAGCTGTTTTTT
TRBV24-1,TRBJ2-5,-,-,CATSDTTDGETQYF,TGTGCCACCAGTGATACCACAGACGGGGAGACCCAGTACTTC
TRBV5-4,TRBJ2-2,-,-,CASSLDSRSGGELFF,TGTGCCAGCAGCTTAGATAGTAGAAGCGGCGGGGAGCTGTTTTTT
TRBV11-1,TRBJ2-7,-,few,CASSFAGSVEQYF,TGTGCCAGCAGCTTCGCAGGGAGTGTCGAGCAGTACTTC
TRBV10-3,TRBJ2-1,TRBD2,many,CAIRAGVSYNEQFF,TGTGCCATCAGGGCGGGAGTCTCCTACAATGAGCAGTTCTTC
TRBV6-5,TRBJ1-2,-,-,CASSYIGNYGYTF,TGTGCCAGCAGTTACATAGGTAACTATGGCTACACCTTC
TRBV7-6,TRBJ1-1,-,many,CASSPQTNTEAFF,TGTGCCAGCAGCCCTCAGACAAACACTGAAGCTTTCTTT
TRBV7-2,TRBJ2-2,-,many,CASSLGAPAGGELFF,TGTGCCAGCAGCTTAGGGGCCCCCGCAGGCGGGGAGCTGTTTTTT
TRBV12-3/TRBV12-4,TRBJ2-5,TRBD2,-,CASRGGLARETQYF,TGTGCCAGCAGGGGGGGACTAGCGAGAGAGACCCAGTACTTC
TRBV5-1,TRBJ2-1,TRBD1,few,CASSLSQGAYEQFF,TGCGCCAGCAGCTTGAGTCAGGGGGCATATGAGCAGTTCTTC
TRBV3-1,TRBJ2-3,-,-,CASSLTSGTFTDTQYF,TGTGCCAGCAGCCTTACCTCCGGGACTTTCACAGATACGCAGTATTTT
TRBV5-5,TRBJ2-3,-,few,CASSLVHSGDTQYF,TGTGCCAGCAGCTTGGTCCATAGCGGTGATACGCAGTATTTT
TRBV12-3/TRBV12-4,TRBJ1-4,TRBD1,-,CASSLLGQPSEKLFF,TGTGCCAGCAGTTTATTGGGACAGCCTAGTGAAAAACTGTTTTTT
TRBV20-1,TRBJ2-3,TRBD2,-,CSARLASGSHHSGTDTQYF,TGCAGTGCTAGACTGGCTAGCGGGAGCCACCATTCGGGCACAGATACGCAGTATTTT
TRBV24-1,TRBJ2-7,TRBD1,-,CATSDQTGILDEQYF,TGTGCCACCAGTGATCAGACAGGGATATTGGACGAGCAGTACTTC
TRBV20-1,TRBJ1-1,TRBD1,few,CSAPGGGRGTEAFF,TGCAGTGCCCCAGGGGGGGGTAGGGGGACTGAAGCTTTCTTT
TRBV18,TRBJ1-2,-,-,CASSPQGDAYYGYTF,TGTGCCAGCTCACCACAGGGGGACGCGTACTATGGCTACACCTTC
TRBV24-1,TRBJ2-5,-,-,CATSDAYEETQYF,TGTGCCACCAGTGACGCCTACGAAGAGACCCAGTACTTC
TRBV29-1,TRBJ2-5,-,-,CSARGSEGETQYF,TGCAGCGCCCGGGGCAGCGAAGGAGAGACCCAGTACTTC
TRBV5-1,TRBJ2-2,-,few,CASSAERGYTGELFF,TGCGCCAGCAGCGCGGAAAGGGGTTACACCGGGGAGCTGTTTTTT
TRBV27,TRBJ1-1,-,few,CASSWKGANTEAFF,TGTGCCAGCAGTTGGAAAGGGGCGAACACTGAAGCTTTCTTT
TRBV6-1,TRBJ1-3,-,few,CASSEVSGGSGNTIYF,TGTGCCAGCAGTGAAGTCAGTGGGGGCTCTGGAAACACCATATATTTT
TRBV12-3/TRBV12-4,TRBJ1-1,-,-,CASSTQRDTEAFF,TGTGCCAGCAGTACACAGCGGGATACTGAAGCTTTCTTT
TRBV7-2,TRBJ2-3,TRBD2,-,CASSLLGGADTQYF,TGTGCCAGCAGCTTATTGGGGGGGGCAGATACGCAGTATTTT
TRBV12-3/TRBV12-4,TRBJ2-6,TRBD1,few,CASSPGQGFTGANVLTF,TGTGCCAGCAGTCCGGGACAGGGTTTTACCGGGGCCAACGTCCTGACTTTC
TRBV6-1,TRBJ2-5,-,-,CASIRIPTDGETQYF,TGTGCCAGCATCAGAATCCCGACGGACGGAGAGACCCAGTACTTC
TRBV5-1,TRBJ1-5,-,few,CASSLALDQPQHF,TGCGCCAGCAGCTTGGCCCTTGATCAGCCCCAGCATTTT
TRBV27,TRBJ1-5,-,few,CASSFQGPQQPQHF,TGTGCCAGCAGTTTCCAGGGTCCCCAACAGCCCCAGCATTTT
TRBV6-6,TRBJ2-1,-,-,CASTSQGGMSNEQFF,TGTGCCAGCACCTCACAGGGAGGGATGAGCAATGAGCAGTTCTTC
TRBV20-1,TRBJ2-1,TRBD2,-,CSARGLAYPYNEQFF,TGCAGTGCTAGAGGACTAGCTTACCCCTACAATGAGCAGTTCTTC
TRBV5-1,TRBJ1-1,-,-,CASKAAGGDLNTEAFF,TGCGCCAGCAAAGCTGCGGGAGGGGATTTGAACACTGAAGCTTTCTTT
TRBV12-3/TRBV12-4,TRBJ2-3,TRBD2,-,CASTRLAGGWTDTQYF,TGTGCCAGCACCCGCCTAGCGGGAGGATGGACAGATACGCAGTATTTT